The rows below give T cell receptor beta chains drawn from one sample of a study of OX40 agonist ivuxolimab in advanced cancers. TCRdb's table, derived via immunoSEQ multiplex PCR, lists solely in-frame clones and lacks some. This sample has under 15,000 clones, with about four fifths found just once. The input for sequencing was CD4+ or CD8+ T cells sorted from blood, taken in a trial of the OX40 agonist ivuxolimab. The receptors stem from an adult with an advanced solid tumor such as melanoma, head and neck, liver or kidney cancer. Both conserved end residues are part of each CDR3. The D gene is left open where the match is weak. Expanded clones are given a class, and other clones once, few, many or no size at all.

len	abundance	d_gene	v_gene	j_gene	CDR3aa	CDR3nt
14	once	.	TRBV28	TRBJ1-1	CASSLIGENTEAFF	TGTGCCAGCAGTTTAATTGGAGAGAACACTGAAGCTTTCTTT
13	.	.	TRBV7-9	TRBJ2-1	CASSSSGGDEQFF	TGTGCCAGCAGCTCATCGGGGGGCGATGAGCAGTTCTTC
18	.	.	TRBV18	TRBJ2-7	CASSPRKPGPSFSYEQYF	TGTGCCAGCTCACCAAGAAAACCTGGTCCTAGCTTTTCCTACGAGCAGTACTTC
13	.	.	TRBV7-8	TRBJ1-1	CASSLPGVAEAFF	TGTGCCAGCAGCTTACCAGGGGTCGCTGAAGCTTTCTTT
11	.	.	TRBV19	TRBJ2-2	CASTLTGELFF	TGTGCCAGTACCCTGACAGGGGAGCTGTTTTTT
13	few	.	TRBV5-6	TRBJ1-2	CASSSGTVYGYTF	TGTGCCAGCAGCTCGGGGACGGTCTATGGCTACACCTTC
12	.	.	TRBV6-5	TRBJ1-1	CASGPGPTEAFF	TGTGCCAGCGGGCCAGGGCCGACTGAAGCTTTCTTT
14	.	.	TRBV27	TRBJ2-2	CASSQLGITGELFF	TGTGCCAGCAGCCAATTGGGGATCACCGGGGAGCTGTTTTTT
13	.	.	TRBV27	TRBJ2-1	CASSLVSYNEQFF	TGTGCCAGCAGTTTAGTGTCTTACAATGAGCAGTTCTTC
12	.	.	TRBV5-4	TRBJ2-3	CASNRRGDTQYF	TGTGCCAGCAACCGAAGGGGGGATACGCAGTATTTT
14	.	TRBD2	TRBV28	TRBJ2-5	CASRPGLAQETQYF	TGTGCCAGCAGACCCGGACTAGCCCAAGAGACCCAGTACTTC